These T cell receptor beta chains were read from a single sample in a study of T cell repertoires in cytomegalovirus infection. TCRdb called the reads again in MiXCR, with one record for every CDR3 protein. The table shows about 770,000 distinct CDR3 sequences, with approximately 32% occurring only once. Their antigen targets remain unknown. Material: cultured CD8+ T cells from PBMCs, obtained from culture after CMV antigen stimulation. Receptors were obtained from a human donor in good health (CMV status not recorded). Some clones in this sample may be carry-over from other donors' samples. Each CDR3 is given with its conserved first and last residue. A D gene is named only where the DNA matches it firmly. Size is stated for part of the rows, as once, few or many counts, or as a class when the clone is expanded.

clone_size j_call d_call v_call cdr3_aa cdr3_nt
- TRBJ2-3 - TRBV27 CASTGGDTQYF TGTGCCAGCACGGGCGGGGATACGCAGTATTTT
- TRBJ2-1 - TRBV10-3 CAISESNPKPLPNNEQFF TGTGCCATCAGTGAGTCGAACCCGAAACCGCTACCCAACAATGAGCAGTTCTTC
- TRBJ1-1 - TRBV7-9 CASSSTLGRYTEAFF TGTGCCAGCAGCTCGACCCTCGGGCGCTATACTGAAGCTTTCTTT
- TRBJ2-3 - TRBV4-3 CASSQDEPLPGDTQYF TGCGCCAGCAGCCAAGATGAGCCTTTACCGGGCGATACGCAGTATTTT
few TRBJ1-6 - TRBV19 CASGFNNRESYNSPLHF TGTGCCAGTGGCTTTAACAACAGGGAGTCCTATAATTCACCCCTCCACTTT
- TRBJ2-4 - TRBV19 CASRNRESKNIQYF TGTGCCAGTAGGAACCGGGAATCCAAAAACATTCAGTACTTC
few TRBJ2-2 - TRBV6-5 CASTDKPHSGELFF TGTGCCAGCACCGATAAACCCCACAGCGGAGAGCTGTTTTTT
- TRBJ1-1 TRBD1 TRBV6-2/TRBV6-3 CASSSLTGVKAFF TGTGCCAGCAGCTCCCTTACAGGGGTGAAGGCTTTCTTT
- TRBJ1-3 TRBD1 TRBV20-1 CSAIGGQGGGNTIYF TGCAGTGCTATAGGAGGACAGGGTGGCGGAAACACCATATATTTT
- TRBJ1-1 - TRBV12-3/TRBV12-4 CASSLRGGAEAFF TGTGCCAGCAGTTTACGGGGGGGAGCTGAAGCTTTCTTT
- TRBJ2-5 - TRBV5-4 CASSFGYQETQYF TGTGCCAGCAGCTTCGGGTACCAAGAGACCCAGTACTTC
few TRBJ1-2 - TRBV12-3/TRBV12-4 CASSPPGGGSYNYGYTF TGTGCCAGCAGTCCTCCGGGCGGGGGTTCCTATAACTATGGCTACACCTTC
many TRBJ2-3 TRBD2 TRBV7-6 CASSFLTSITDTQYF TGTGCCAGCAGCTTTCTGACTAGCATTACAGATACGCAGTATTTT
few TRBJ2-3 - TRBV7-6 CASSPGLSTDTQYF TGTGCCAGCAGCCCAGGACTCTCCACAGATACGCAGTATTTT
few TRBJ2-7 TRBD2 TRBV14 CASSPPGLREAYEQYF TGTGCCAGCAGCCCCCCGGGACTCCGGGAGGCCTACGAGCAGTACTTC
many TRBJ1-5 - TRBV7-2 CASSLTVRNQPQHF TGTGCCAGCAGCTTAACAGTGCGCAATCAGCCCCAGCATTTT
few TRBJ1-2 - TRBV6-2/TRBV6-3 CASSYESGHGYTF TGTGCCAGCAGTTACGAGTCGGGGCATGGCTACACCTTC
few TRBJ2-4 - TRBV19 CASSMTWRIRLAKNIQYF TGTGCCAGTAGTATGACGTGGCGGATAAGACTAGCCAAAAACATTCAGTACTTC
- TRBJ2-5 TRBD1 TRBV6-5 CASRSGTGQETQYF TGTGCCAGCAGATCCGGGACAGGCCAAGAGACCCAGTACTTC
- TRBJ1-2 - TRBV12-3/TRBV12-4 CASRGQIPSLGIYGYTF TGTGCCAGCAGAGGACAGATCCCTTCCCTCGGGATCTATGGCTACACCTTC
- TRBJ1-5 - TRBV4-3 CASSQDDRAFGQPQHF TGCGCCAGCAGCCAAGATGATAGGGCGTTTGGACAGCCCCAGCATTTT
- TRBJ1-5 TRBD1 TRBV2 CASSVAGQGYYSNQPQHF TGTGCCAGCAGTGTAGCGGGACAGGGATACTATAGCAATCAGCCCCAGCATTTT
- TRBJ2-5 - TRBV19 CASSIRVRETQYF TGTGCCAGTAGTATAAGGGTGAGGGAGACCCAGTACTTC
few TRBJ2-1 - TRBV7-8 CASTQWSYNEQFF TGTGCCAGCACCCAATGGTCCTACAATGAGCAGTTCTTC
many TRBJ1-5 - TRBV5-1 CASSLAGEGNQPQHF TGCGCCAGCAGCTTGGCCGGGGAGGGGAATCAGCCCCAGCATTTT
few TRBJ2-3 TRBD2 TRBV2 CASTNGGSTDTQYF TGTGCCAGCACGAACGGGGGGTCCACAGATACGCAGTATTTT
- TRBJ1-5 - TRBV7-6 CASSLGQGKVEAQHF TGTGCCAGCAGCTTAGGCCAGGGGAAGGTGGAGGCCCAGCATTTT
- TRBJ2-3 TRBD2 TRBV7-9 CASIAGGGTDTQYF TGTGCCAGCATAGCGGGGGGGGGAACAGATACGCAGTATTTT
few TRBJ2-5 - TRBV6-6 CASSYPPSVLRTGETQYF TGTGCCAGCAGTTACCCGCCTAGCGTCCTTAGAACGGGGGAGACCCAGTACTTC
- TRBJ2-1 - TRBV27 CASSLSQGHLNEQFF TGTGCCAGCAGTTTATCTCAGGGACACCTTAATGAGCAGTTCTTC
- TRBJ2-7 - TRBV10-3 CAISESLGGGNEQYF TGTGCCATCAGTGAGTCGTTGGGTGGAGGGAACGAGCAGTACTTC
- TRBJ1-6 - TRBV12-3/TRBV12-4 CTSSLRGRGFNSPLHF TGTACCAGCAGTTTGAGGGGACGAGGATTTAATTCACCCCTCCACTTT
once TRBJ1-5 - TRBV29-1 CSGMDPTPDQPQHF TGCAGCGGGATGGACCCAACACCCGATCAGCCCCAGCATTTT
many TRBJ2-1 - TRBV7-2 CASSLDGTWALAEQFF TGTGCCAGCAGCTTAGACGGCACTTGGGCTTTGGCTGAGCAGTTCTTC